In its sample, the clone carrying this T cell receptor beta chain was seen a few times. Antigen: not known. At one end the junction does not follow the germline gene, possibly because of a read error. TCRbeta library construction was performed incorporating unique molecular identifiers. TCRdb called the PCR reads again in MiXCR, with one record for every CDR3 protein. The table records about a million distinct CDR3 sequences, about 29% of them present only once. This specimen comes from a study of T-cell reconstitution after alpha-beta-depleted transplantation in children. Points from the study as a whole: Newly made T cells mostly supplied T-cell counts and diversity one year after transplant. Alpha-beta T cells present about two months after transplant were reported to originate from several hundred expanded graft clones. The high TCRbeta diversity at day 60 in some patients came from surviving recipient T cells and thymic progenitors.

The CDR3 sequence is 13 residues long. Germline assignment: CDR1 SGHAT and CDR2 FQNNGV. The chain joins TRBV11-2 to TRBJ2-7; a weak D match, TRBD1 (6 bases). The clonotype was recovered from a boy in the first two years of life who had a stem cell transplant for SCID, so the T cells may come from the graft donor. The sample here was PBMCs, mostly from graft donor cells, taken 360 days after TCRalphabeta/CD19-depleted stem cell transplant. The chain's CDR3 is CASSLTGPYGQYF. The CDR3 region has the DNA TGTGCCAGCAGCTTAACAGGGCCGTACGGGCAGTACTTC.